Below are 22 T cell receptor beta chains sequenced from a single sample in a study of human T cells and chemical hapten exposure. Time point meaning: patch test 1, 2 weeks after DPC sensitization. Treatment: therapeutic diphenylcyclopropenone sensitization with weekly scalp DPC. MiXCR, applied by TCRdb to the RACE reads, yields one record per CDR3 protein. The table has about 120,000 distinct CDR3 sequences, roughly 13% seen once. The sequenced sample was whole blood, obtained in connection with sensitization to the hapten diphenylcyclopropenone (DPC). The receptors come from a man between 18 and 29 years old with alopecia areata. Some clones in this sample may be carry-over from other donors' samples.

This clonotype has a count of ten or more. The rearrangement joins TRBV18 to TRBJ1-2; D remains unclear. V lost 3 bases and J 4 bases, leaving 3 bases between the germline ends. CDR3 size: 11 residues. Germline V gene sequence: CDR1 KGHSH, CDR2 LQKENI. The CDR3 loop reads CASSPSYGYTF. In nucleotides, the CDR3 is TGTGCCAGCTCACCCTCCTATGGCTACACCTTC.

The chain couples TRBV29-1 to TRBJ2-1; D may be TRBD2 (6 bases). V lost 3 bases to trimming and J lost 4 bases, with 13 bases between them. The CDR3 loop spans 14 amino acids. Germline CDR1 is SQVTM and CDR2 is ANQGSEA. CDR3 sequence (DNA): TGCAGCGTTGAGGGGCCGGGAGCTTACAATGAGCAGTTCTTC. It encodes CSVEGPGAYNEQFF.

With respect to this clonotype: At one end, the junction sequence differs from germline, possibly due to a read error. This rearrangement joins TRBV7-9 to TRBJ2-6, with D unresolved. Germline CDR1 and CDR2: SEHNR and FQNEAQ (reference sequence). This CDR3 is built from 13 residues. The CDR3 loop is CASSSRTADVLTF. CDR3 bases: TGTGCCAGCAGCTCCCGGACGGCCGACGTCCTGACTTTC.

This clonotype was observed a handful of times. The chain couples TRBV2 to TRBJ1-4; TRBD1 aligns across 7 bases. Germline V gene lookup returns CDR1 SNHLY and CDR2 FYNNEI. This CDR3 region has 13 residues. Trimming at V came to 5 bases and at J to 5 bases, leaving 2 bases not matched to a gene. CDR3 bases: TGTGCCAGCAGTCCGGACAGGAATGAAAAACTGTTTTTT. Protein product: CASSPDRNEKLFF. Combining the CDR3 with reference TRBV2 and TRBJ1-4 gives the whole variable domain EPEVTQTPSHQVTQMGQEVILRCVPISNHLYFYWYRQILGQKVEFLVSFYNNEISEKSEIFDDQFSVERPDGSNFTLKIRSTKLEDSAMYFCASSPDRNEKLFFGSGTQLSVL.

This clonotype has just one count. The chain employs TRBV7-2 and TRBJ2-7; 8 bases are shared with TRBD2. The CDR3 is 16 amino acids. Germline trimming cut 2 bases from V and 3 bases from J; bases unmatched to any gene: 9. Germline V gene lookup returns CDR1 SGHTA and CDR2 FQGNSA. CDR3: CASSLKRGLSFYEQYF. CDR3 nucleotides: TGTGCCAGCAGCTTAAAGCGGGGGTTAAGCTTCTACGAGCAGTACTTC.

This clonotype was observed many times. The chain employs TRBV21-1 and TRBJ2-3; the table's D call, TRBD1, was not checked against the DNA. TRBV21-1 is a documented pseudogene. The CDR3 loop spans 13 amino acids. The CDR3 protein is CASSTAPGDTQYF. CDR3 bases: TGTGCCAGCAGCACCGCCCCGGGGGATACGCAGTATTTT.

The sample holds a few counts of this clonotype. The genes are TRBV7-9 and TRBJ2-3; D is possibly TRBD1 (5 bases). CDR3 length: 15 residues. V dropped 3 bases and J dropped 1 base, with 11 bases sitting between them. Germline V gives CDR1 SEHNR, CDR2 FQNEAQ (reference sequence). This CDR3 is CASSFQGSGTDTQYF. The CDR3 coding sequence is TGTGCCAGCAGCTTCCAGGGTTCAGGCACAGATACGCAGTATTTT.

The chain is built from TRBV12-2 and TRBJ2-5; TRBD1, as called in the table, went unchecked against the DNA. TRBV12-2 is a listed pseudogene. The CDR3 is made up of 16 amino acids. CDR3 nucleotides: TGTGCAAGTCGCTTCCCCAGCGCCCAAATAAAAGAGACCCAGTACTTC. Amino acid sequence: CASRFPSAQIKETQYF.

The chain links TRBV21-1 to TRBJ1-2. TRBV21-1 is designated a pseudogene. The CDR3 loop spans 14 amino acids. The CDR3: CASSNPSGVYGYTF. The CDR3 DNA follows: TGTGCCAGCAGCAACCCGTCTGGCGTTTATGGCTACACCTTC.

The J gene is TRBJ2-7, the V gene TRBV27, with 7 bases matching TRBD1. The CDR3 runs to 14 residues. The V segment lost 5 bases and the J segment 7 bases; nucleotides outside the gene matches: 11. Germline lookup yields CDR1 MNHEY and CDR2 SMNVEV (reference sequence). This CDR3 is CASSLRDSSREQYF. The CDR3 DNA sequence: TGTGCCAGCAGTCTCCGGGACAGTTCGAGGGAGCAGTACTTC.

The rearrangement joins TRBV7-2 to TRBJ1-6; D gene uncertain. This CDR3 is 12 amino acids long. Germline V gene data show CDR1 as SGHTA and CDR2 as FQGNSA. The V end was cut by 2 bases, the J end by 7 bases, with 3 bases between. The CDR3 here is CASSLQNSPLHF. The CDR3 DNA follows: TGTGCCAGCAGCTTACAGAATTCACCCCTCCACTTT.

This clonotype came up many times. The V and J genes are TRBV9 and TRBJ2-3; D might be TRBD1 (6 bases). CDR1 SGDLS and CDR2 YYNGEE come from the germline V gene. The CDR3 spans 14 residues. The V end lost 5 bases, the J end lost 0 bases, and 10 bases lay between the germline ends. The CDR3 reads CASRQGPSTDTQYF. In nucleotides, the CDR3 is TGTGCCAGCAGACAGGGTCCTAGCACAGATACGCAGTATTTT.

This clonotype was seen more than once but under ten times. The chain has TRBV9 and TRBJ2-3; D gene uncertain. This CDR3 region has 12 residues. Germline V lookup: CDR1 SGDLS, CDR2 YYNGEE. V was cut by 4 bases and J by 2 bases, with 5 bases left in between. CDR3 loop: CASSPVTDTQYF. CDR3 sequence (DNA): TGTGCCAGCAGCCCCGTCACAGATACGCAGTATTTT.

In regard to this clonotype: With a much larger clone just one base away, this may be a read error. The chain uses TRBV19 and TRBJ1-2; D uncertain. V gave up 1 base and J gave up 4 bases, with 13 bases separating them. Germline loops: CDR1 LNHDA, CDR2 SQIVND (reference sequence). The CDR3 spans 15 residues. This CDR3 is CASSIGGPKTYGYTF. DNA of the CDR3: TGTGCCAGTAGTATAGGCGGACCTAAGACCTATGGCTACACCTTC.

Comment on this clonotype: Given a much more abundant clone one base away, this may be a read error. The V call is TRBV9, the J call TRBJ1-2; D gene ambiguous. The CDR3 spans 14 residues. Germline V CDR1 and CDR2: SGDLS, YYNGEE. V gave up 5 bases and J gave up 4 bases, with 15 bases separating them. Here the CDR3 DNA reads TGTGCCAGCAGGCAGAGCGCCAATATCTATGGCTACACCTTC. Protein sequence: CASRQSANIYGYTF.

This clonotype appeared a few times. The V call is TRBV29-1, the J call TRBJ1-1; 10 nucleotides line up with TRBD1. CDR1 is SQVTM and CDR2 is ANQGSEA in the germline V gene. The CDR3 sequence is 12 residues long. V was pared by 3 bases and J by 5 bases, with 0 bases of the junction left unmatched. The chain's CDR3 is CSVEDRGTEAFF. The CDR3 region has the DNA TGCAGCGTTGAGGACAGGGGGACTGAAGCTTTCTTT.

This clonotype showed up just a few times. CDR3 in DNA: TGTGCCATCACCGGACAGGATCTTCTATATGGCTACACCTTC. Translating gives CAITGQDLLYGYTF. The rearrangement uses TRBV10-3 and TRBJ1-2; the match to TRBD1 covers 7 bases. Germline V CDR1 and CDR2: ENHRY, SYGVKD. With 7 bases clipped from V and 5 bases from J, the junction kept 10 bases outside the gene matches. CDR3 length: 14 amino acids.

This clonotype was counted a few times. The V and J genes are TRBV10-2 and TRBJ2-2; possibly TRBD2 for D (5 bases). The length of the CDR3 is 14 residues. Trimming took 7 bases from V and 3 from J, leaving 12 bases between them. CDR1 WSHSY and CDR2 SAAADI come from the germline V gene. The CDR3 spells CASIQYGDTGELFF. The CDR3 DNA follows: TGCGCCAGCATCCAGTACGGGGACACCGGGGAGCTGTTTTTT.

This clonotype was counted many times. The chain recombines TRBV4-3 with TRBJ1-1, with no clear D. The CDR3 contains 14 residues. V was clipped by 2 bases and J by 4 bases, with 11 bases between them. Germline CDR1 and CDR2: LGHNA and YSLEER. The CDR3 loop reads CASSQWTDGTEAFF. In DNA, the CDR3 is TGCGCCAGCAGCCAATGGACGGATGGCACTGAAGCTTTCTTT.

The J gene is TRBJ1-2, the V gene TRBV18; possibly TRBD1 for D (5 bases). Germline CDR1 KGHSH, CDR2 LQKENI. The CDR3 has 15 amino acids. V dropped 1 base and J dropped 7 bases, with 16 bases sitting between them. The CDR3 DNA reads TGTGCCAGCTCACCACGAGGTGGCAGGGAAAGTGGCTACACCTTC. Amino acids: CASSPRGGRESGYTF.

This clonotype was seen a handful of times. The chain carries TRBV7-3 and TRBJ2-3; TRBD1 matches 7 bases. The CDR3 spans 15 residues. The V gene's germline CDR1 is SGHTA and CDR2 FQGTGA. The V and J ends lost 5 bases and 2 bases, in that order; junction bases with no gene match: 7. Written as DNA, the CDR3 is TGTGCCAGCAGCATCGGGACAGTCGCCACAGATACGCAGTATTTT. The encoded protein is CASSIGTVATDTQYF.

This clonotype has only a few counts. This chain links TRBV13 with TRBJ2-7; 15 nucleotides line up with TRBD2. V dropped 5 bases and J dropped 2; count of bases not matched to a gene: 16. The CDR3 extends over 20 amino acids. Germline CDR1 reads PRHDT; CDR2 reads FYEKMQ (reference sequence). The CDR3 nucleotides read TGTGCCAGCAGCCTCGCCCCTCGGACTAGCGGGGGGGCCAGACCCTACGAGCAGTACTTC. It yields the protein CASSLAPRTSGGARPYEQYF.